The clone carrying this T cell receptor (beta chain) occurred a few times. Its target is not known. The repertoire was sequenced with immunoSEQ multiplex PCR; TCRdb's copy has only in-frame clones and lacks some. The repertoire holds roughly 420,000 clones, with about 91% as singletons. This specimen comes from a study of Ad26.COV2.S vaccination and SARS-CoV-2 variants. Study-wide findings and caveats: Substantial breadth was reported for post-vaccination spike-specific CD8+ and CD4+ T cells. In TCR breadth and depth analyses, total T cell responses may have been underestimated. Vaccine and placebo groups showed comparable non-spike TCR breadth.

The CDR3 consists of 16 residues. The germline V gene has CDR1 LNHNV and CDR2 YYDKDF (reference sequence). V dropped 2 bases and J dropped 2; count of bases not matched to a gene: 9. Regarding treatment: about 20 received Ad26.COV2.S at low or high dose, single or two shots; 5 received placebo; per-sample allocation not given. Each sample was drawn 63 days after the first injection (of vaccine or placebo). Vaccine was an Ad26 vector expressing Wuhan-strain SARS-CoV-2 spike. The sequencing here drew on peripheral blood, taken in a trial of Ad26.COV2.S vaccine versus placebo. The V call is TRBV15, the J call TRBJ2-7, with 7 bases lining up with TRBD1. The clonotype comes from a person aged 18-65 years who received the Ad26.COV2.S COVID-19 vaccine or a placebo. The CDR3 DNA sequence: TGTGCCACCAGCAGATTCGGACAGGTTGCCACCTACGAGCAGTACTTC. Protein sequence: CATSRFGQVATYEQYF.